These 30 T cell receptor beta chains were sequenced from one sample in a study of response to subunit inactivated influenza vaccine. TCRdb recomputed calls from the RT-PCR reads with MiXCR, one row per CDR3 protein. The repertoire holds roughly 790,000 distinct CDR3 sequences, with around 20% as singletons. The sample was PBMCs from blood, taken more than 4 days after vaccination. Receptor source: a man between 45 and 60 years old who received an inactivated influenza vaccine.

For the CDR3, the DNA is TGTGCCAGCAGTGCTTCTGTGGGAGGGGTAATCACCGGGGAGCTGTTTTTT. This codes for CASSASVGGVITGELFF. The V and J genes are TRBV7-6 and TRBJ2-2; TRBD2 aligns across 7 bases. Germline V gives CDR1 SGHVS, CDR2 FNYEAQ. V shed 6 bases and J 4 bases; nucleotides not matched to a gene: 14. This CDR3 is built from 17 residues.

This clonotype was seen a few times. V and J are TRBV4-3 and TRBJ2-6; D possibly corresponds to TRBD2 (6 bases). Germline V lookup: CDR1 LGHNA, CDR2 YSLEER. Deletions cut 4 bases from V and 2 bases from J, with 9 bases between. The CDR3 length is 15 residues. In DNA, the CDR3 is TGCGCCAGCAGCCGCGGGACCACTGGGGCCAACGTCCTGACTTTC. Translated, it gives CASSRGTTGANVLTF.

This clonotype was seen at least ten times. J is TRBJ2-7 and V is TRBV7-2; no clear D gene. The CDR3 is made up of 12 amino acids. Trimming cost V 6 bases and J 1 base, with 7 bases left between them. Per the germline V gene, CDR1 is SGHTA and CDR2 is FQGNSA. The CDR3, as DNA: TGTGCCAGCAGTCGAATTTCCTACGAGCAGTACTTC. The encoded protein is CASSRISYEQYF.

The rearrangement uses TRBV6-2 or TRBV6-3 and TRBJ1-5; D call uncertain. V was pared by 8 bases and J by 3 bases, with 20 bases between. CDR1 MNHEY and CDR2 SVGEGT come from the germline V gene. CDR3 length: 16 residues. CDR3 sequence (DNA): TGTGCCAGCGACCCCTTTGATGGGCTGGTCAATCAGCCCCAGCATTTT. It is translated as CASDPFDGLVNQPQHF.

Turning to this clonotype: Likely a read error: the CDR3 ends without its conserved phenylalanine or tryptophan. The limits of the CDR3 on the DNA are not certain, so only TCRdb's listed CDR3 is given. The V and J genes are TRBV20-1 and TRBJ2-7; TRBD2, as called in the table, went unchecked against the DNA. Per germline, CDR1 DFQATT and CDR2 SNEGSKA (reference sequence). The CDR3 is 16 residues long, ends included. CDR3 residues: CSAKSSGGLAGGPLSL.

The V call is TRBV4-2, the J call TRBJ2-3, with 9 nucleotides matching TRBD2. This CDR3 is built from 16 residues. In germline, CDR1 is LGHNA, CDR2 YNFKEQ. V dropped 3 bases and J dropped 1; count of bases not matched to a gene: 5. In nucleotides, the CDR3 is TGTGCCAGCAGCCACCGGACTAGCGTGGGCACAGATACGCAGTATTTT. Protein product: CASSHRTSVGTDTQYF.

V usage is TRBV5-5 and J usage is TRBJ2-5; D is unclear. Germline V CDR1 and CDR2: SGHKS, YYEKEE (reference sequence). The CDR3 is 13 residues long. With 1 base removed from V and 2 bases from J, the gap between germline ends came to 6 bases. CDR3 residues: CASSLRTQETQYF. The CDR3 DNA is TGTGCCAGCAGCTTGAGAACACAAGAGACCCAGTACTTC.

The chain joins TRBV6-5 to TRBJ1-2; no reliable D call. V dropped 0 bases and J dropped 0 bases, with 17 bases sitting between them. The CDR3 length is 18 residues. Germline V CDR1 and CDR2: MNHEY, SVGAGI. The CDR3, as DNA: TGTGCCAGCAGTTACTCGATTTATGGAAACCCGACTAACTATGGCTACACCTTC. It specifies CASSYSIYGNPTNYGYTF.

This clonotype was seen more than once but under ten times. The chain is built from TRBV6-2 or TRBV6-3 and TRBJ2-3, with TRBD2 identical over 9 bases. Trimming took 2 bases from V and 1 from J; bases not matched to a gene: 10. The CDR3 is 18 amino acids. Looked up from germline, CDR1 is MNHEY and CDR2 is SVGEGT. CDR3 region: CASSYVPGRTSGTDTQYF. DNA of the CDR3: TGTGCCAGCAGTTACGTCCCCGGAAGGACTAGCGGCACAGATACGCAGTATTTT.

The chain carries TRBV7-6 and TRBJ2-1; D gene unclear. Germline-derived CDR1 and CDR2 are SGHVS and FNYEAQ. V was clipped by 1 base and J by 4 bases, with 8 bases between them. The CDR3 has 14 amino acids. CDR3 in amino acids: CASSLDPEYNEQFF. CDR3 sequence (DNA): TGTGCCAGCAGCTTAGATCCCGAGTACAATGAGCAGTTCTTC.

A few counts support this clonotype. The CDR3 loop reads CASSYLLWGTQYF. Written as DNA, the CDR3 is TGTGCCAGCAGTTACCTCCTATGGGGGACCCAGTACTTC. The chain joins TRBV6-5 to TRBJ2-5; D gene unclear. Germline V gene lookup returns CDR1 MNHEY and CDR2 SVGAGI. The CDR3 is 13 amino acids. Trimming shortened V by 2 bases and J by 7 bases, and 11 bases separated the two germline ends.

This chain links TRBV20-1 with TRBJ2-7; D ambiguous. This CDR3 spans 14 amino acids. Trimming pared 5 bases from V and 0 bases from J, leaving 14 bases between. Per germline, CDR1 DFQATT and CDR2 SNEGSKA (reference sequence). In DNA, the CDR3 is TGCAGTGCTCGCCAACCGACGGCCTCCTACGAGCAGTACTTC. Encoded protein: CSARQPTASYEQYF.

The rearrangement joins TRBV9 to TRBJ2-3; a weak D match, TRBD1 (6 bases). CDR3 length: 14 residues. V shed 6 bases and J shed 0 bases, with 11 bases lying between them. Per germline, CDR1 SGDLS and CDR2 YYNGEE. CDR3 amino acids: CASNIGQSTDTQYF. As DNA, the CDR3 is TGTGCCAGCAACATCGGACAGAGCACAGATACGCAGTATTTT.

As DNA, the CDR3 is TGCAGTGCCCCCAGACGGGGGATGGTCGGCAATCAGCCCCAGCATTTT. It yields the protein CSAPRRGMVGNQPQHF. This chain joins TRBV20-1 and TRBJ1-5; D perhaps matches TRBD1 (5 bases). Trimming took off 6 bases at V and 2 bases at J, with 20 bases between the two ends. The CDR3 has 16 amino acids. Germline assignment: CDR1 DFQATT and CDR2 SNEGSKA (reference sequence).

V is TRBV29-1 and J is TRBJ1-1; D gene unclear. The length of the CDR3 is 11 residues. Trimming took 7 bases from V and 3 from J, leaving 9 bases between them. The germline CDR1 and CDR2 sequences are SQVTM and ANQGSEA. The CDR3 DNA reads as TGCAGCGCGGTAAGGGACACTGAAGCTTTCTTT. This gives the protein CSAVRDTEAFF.

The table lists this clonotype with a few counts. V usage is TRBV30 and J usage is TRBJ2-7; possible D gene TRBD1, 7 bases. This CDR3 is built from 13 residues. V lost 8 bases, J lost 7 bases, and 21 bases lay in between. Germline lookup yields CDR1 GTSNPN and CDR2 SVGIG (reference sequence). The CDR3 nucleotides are TGTGCCACGGCGGGACAGACCTTAAAGGAGCAGTACTTC. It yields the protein CATAGQTLKEQYF.

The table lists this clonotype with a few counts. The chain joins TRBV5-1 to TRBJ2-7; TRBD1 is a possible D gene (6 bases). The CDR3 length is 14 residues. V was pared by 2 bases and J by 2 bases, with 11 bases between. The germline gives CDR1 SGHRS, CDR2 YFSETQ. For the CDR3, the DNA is TGCGCCAGCAGCTTAGGGACAACCGCCTACGAGCAGTACTTC. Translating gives CASSLGTTAYEQYF.

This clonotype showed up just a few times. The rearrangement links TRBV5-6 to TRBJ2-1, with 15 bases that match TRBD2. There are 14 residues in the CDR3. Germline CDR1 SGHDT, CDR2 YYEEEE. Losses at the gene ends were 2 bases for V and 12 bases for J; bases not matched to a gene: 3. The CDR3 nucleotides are TGTGCCAGCAGCTTTCCGGGACTAGCGGGGGGGCAGTTCTTC. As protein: CASSFPGLAGGQFF.

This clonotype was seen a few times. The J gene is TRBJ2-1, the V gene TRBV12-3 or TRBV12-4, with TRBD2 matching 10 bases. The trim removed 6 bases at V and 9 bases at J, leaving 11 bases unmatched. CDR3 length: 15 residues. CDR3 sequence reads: CASRPSGGAVGEQFF. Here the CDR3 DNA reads TGTGCCAGCAGACCGAGCGGGGGGGCGGTAGGTGAGCAGTTCTTC.

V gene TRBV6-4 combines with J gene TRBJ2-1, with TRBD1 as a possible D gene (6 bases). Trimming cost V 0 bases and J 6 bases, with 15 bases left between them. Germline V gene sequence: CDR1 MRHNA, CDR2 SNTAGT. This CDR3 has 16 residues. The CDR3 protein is CASSDSIQGTSNEQFF. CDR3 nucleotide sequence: TGTGCCAGCAGTGACTCGATACAGGGAACCTCCAATGAGCAGTTCTTC.

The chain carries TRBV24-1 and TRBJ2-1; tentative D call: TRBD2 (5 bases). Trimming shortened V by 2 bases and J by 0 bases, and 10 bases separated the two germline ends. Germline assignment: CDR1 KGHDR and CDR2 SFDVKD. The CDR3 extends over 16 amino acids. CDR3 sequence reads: CATSDSSGGSYNEQFF. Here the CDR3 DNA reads TGTGCCACCAGTGATTCCAGCGGAGGCTCCTACAATGAGCAGTTCTTC.

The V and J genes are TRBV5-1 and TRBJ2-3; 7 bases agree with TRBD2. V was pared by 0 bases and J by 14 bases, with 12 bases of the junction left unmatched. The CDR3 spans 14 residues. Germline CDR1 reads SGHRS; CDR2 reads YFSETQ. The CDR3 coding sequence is TGCGCCAGCAGCTTGGGGGACTACCCAAGAATAATGTATTTT. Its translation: CASSLGDYPRIMYF.

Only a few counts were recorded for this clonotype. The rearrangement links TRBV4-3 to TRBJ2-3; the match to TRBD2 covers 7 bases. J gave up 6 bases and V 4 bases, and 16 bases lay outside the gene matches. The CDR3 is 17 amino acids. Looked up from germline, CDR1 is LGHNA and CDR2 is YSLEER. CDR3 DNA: TGCGCCAGCAGCCGCTCACCCGGGACTACAACGCGGGATACGCAGTATTTT. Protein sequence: CASSRSPGTTTRDTQYF.

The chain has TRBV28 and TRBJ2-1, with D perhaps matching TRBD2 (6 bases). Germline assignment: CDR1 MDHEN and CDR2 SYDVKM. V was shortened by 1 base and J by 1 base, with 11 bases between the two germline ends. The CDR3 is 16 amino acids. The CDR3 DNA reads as TGTGCCAGCAGTTTATTGGGGGGAAGGTCCTACAATGAGCAGTTCTTC. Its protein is CASSLLGGRSYNEQFF.

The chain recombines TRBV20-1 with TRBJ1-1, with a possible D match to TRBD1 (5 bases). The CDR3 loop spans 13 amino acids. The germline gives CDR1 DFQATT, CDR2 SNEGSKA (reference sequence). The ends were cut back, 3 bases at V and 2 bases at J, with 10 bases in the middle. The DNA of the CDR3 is TGCAGTGCTAGGGCGACAGATAACACTGAAGCTTTCTTT. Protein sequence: CSARATDNTEAFF.

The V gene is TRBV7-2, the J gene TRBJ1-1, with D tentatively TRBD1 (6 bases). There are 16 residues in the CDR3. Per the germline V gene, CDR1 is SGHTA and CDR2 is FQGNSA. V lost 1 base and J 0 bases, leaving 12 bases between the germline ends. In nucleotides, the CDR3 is TGTGCCAGCAGCTTAGGAGGGGGTAGATTGAACACTGAAGCTTTCTTT. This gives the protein CASSLGGGRLNTEAFF. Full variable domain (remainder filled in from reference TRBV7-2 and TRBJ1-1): GAGVSQSPSNKVTEKGKDVELRCDPISGHTALYWYRQSLGQGLEFLIYFQGNSAPDKSGLPSDRFSAERTGGSVSTLTIQRTQQEDSAVYLCASSLGGGRLNTEAFFGQGTRLTVV.

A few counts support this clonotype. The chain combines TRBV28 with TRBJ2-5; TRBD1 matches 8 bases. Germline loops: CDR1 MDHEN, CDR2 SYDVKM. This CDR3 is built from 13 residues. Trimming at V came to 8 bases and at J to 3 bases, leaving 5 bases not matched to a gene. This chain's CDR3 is CASRHRGEETQYF. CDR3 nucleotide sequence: TGTGCCAGCCGGCACAGGGGGGAAGAGACCCAGTACTTC. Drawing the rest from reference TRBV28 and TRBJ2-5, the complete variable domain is DVKVTQSSRYLVKRTGEKVFLECVQDMDHENMFWYRQDPGLGLRLIYFSYDVKMKEKGDIPEGYSVSREKKERFSLILESASTNQTSMYLCASRHRGEETQYFGPGTRLLVL.

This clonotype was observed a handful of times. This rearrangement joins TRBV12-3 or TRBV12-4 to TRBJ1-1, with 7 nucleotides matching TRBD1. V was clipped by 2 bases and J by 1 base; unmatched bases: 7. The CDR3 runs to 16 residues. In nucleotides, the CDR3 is TGTGCCAGCAGTTTATGGGGAGGGACAGCGAACACTGAAGCTTTCTTT. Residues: CASSLWGGTANTEAFF.

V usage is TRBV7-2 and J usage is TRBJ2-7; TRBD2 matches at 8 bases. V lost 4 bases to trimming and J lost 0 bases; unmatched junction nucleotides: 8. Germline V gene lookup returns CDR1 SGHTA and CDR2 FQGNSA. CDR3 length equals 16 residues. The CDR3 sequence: CASSSRLALNSYEQYF. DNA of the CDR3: TGTGCCAGCAGCTCGCGACTAGCGCTCAACTCCTACGAGCAGTACTTC. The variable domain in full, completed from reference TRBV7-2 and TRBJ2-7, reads GAGVSQSPSNKVTEKGKDVELRCDPISGHTALYWYRQSLGQGLEFLIYFQGNSAPDKSGLPSDRFSAERTGGSVSTLTIQRTQQEDSAVYLCASSSRLALNSYEQYFGPGTRLTVT.

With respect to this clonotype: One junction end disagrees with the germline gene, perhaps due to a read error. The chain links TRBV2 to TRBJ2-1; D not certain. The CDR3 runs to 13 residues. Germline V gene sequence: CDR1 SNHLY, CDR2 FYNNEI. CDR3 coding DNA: TGTGCCAGCAGAGAAGACCGAACCAATGAGCAGTTCTTC. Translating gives CASREDRTNEQFF.